This TCR beta chain was documented in a study of T-cell reconstitution after alpha-beta-depleted transplantation in children (dated by TCRdb to 2015 to 2016). Broadly, across the study: Using TCR repertoire profiling, the study quantitatively followed how T-cell immune reconstitution unfolded in children after TCRalphabeta/CD19-depleted allogeneic hematopoietic cell transplantation.

Concerning this clonotype: Its antigen is unknown. Base qualities are not provided; no much larger clone lies one nucleotide away.

Receptors were amplified or captured by PCR. For sequencing, an Illumina HiSeq 2500 was employed. To normalize quantification of the TCRbeta repertoire, the TCR libraries were built with molecular barcoding that relied on unique molecular identifiers. Through fastp at Q25 and MiXCR, TCRdb rebuilt clones from the public reads, retaining in-frame beta chains. Each CDR3 protein appears once, grouped with its most common genes and DNA. Counted in this sample were around 500,000 distinct CDR3 sequences; about 12% of them appeared once. The top ten hold under 7% of the sample. From the cysteine up to the phenylalanine, the CDR3 has a length of 16 residues. Just CDR3 DNA is preserved here, 48 bases in frame from base 1. V and J lose 0 bases and 0 bases, and a span of 11 bases separates them. The germline V gene gives CDR1 as LGHNA and CDR2 as YSLEER.

This specimen consisted of PBMCs from the stem cell graft donor, obtained from the stem cell graft. In this chain, TRBV4-3 is recombined with TRBJ1-1; no D gene call is confident. This clonotype originated in a human donor who donated a stem cell graft to a child with combined immunodeficiency. The nucleotide sequence reads TGCGCCAGCAGCCAAGATTGGCGACGGATGAACACTGAAGCTTTCTTT. This yields the protein CASSQDWRRMNTEAFF.